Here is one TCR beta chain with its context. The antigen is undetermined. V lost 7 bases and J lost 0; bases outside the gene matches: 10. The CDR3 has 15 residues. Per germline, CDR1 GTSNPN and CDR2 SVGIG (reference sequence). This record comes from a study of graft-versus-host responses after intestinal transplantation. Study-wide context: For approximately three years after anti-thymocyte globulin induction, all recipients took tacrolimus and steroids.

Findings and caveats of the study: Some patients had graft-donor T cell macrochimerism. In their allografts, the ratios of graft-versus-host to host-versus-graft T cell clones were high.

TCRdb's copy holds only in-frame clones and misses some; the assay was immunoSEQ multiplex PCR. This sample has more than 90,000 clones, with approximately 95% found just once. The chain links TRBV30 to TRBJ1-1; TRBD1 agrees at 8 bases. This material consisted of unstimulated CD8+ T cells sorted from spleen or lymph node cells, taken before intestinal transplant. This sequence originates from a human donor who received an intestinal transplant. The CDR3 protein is CASQWRDRMNTEAFF. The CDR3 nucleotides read TGTGCCTCGCAATGGCGGGACAGGATGAACACTGAAGCTTTCTTT. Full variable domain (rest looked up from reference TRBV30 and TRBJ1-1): SQTIHQWPATLVQPVGSPLSLECTVEGTSNPNLYWYRQAAGRGLQLLFYSVGIGQISSEVPQNLSASRPQDRQFILSSKKLLLSDSGFYLCASQWRDRMNTEAFFGQGTRLTVV.